The sequence of this T cell receptor beta chain was determined in a study of metastatic and nonmetastatic thyroid tumors. Study information: Repertoires from malignant and benign thyroid patients were compared across blood and tumor or nodule tissue.

All patients were untreated before thyroid surgery. Study-wide points: Within blood and tumor, benign nodules reportedly had significantly lower TCR beta diversity than malignant thyroid tumors did.

Per the original data handling: The distant-metastasis classifier for papillary thyroid cancer was built from CDR3 differences across clinicopathological groups. TCRdb reanalyzed the PCR reads via MiXCR. The V and J calls were not made by the authors but by TCRdb's processing. The sample shows thousands of clones, roughly 34% of them seen only once. Comments on this clone: Its matching antigen is unknown.

V was cut by 1 base and J by 5 bases, with 9 bases left in between. This CDR3 is built from 13 residues. The germline gives CDR1 KGHSH, CDR2 LQKENI. This chain links TRBV18 with TRBJ2-7; perhaps TRBD1 as D (6 bases). The origin of this receptor is a female donor with papillary thyroid cancer or a benign thyroid nodule (not recorded which). Some clones in this sample may be carry-over from other donors' samples. The sample taken for sequencing was adjacent normal tissue. The CDR3 loop is CASSPQPGDEQYF. The CDR3 DNA sequence: TGTGCCAGCTCACCACAGCCAGGGGACGAGCAGTACTTC.